The sequence of this T cell receptor beta chain was determined in a study of T cell repertoires in cytomegalovirus infection. Across the whole study: Indications of both CMV infection and matching HLA type were provided by public TCR beta signatures.

The J segment lost 7 bases and the V segment lost 2 bases, leaving 9 bases of the junction unmatched. The CDR3 has 16 amino acids. Germline V gives CDR1 MGHRA, CDR2 YSYEKL. TCRdb re-derived calls from the reads in MiXCR, one entry per CDR3 protein. This table holds around 900,000 distinct CDR3 sequences, roughly 31% found once. This clonotype was counted a few times. Its antigen remains unidentified. Sample: cultured CD8+ T cells from PBMCs, taken from culture after CMV antigen stimulation. The chain carries TRBV4-1 and TRBJ2-1, with 9 bases aligning to TRBD2. This TCR came from a human donor in good health (CMV status not recorded). Some clones in this sample may be carry-over from other donors' samples. CDR3 DNA sequence: TGCGCCAGCAGCCAACATTCGTCTAGCGGGGCTAATGAGCAGTTCTTC. It is translated as CASSQHSSSGANEQFF.